These 17 T cell receptor beta chains were all obtained from the same sample, sequenced in a study of T cells in narcolepsy. Repertoires were generated with immunoSEQ multiplex PCR, while TCRdb's copy carries only in-frame clones and drops some. The sample has over 25,000 clones; 79% are singletons. The specimen sequenced was memory (CD45RA-) CD4+ T cells from blood. All receptors come from a human donor in good health.

The chain links TRBV5-4 to TRBJ1-2; D might be TRBD1 (5 bases). Germline-derived CDR1 and CDR2 are SGHNT and YYREEE (reference sequence). CDR3 length: 15 amino acids. V shed 3 bases and J shed 1 base, with 13 bases lying between them. The CDR3 spells CASSSAGQGNYGYTF. CDR3 bases: TGTGCCAGCAGCTCCGCCGGGCAGGGTAACTATGGCTACACCTTC.

The genes are TRBV5-1 and TRBJ1-1, with D unclear. V was pared by 1 base and J by 5 bases, with 12 bases between. The CDR3 totals 14 residues. Germline assignment: CDR1 SGHRS and CDR2 YFSETQ. CDR3 loop: CASSLNGIGTEAFF. The CDR3 DNA reads as TGCGCCAGCAGCTTGAACGGGATCGGGACTGAAGCTTTCTTT. The full variable domain, with the rest looked up from reference TRBV5-1 and TRBJ1-1, is KAGVTQTPRYLIKTRGQQVTLSCSPISGHRSVSWYQQTPGQGLQFLFEYFSETQRNKGNFPGRFSGRQFSNSRSEMNVSTLELGDSALYLCASSLNGIGTEAFFGQGTRLTVV.

The CDR3 nucleotides read TGTGCCAGCACCTTAGACTCGGCGGTCTACAATGAGCAGTTCTTC. Protein product: CASTLDSAVYNEQFF. V gene TRBV2 combines with J gene TRBJ2-1; no firm D call. This CDR3 comprises 15 residues. V was cut by 7 bases and J by 3 bases, with 16 bases left in between. Germline CDR1 and CDR2: SNHLY and FYNNEI.

This clone came up a few times. This chain connects TRBV5-4 to TRBJ1-2; 7 bases are a match to TRBD1. CDR3 length: 16 amino acids. Germline assignment: CDR1 SGHNT and CDR2 YYREEE (reference sequence). The V and J ends lost 0 bases and 2 bases, in that order; junction bases with no gene match: 7. In nucleotides, the CDR3 is TGTGCCAGCAGCTTGGGGGGAAGGGGGCTGAACTATGGCTACACCTTC. It yields the protein CASSLGGRGLNYGYTF.

The chain combines TRBV7-6 with TRBJ2-5; the D is unclear. V shed 5 bases and J shed 0 bases, with 16 bases lying between them. This CDR3 contains 16 residues. Germline CDR1 reads SGHVS; CDR2 reads FNYEAQ. The CDR3 region is CASSALSRLDQETQYF. The CDR3, as DNA: TGTGCCAGCAGCGCCCTCAGTCGGCTAGACCAAGAGACCCAGTACTTC.

For the CDR3, the DNA is TGTGCCAGCAGAACAGCGGGGGCGAACACCGGGGAGCTGTTTTTT. It translates to CASRTAGANTGELFF. The chain uses TRBV28 and TRBJ2-2, with 8 nucleotides matching TRBD2. Unmatched junction bases numbered 3, after V lost 6 bases and J lost 0 bases. The CDR3 sequence is 15 residues long. Germline V lookup: CDR1 MDHEN, CDR2 SYDVKM.

The chain couples TRBV18 to TRBJ1-5, with D possibly matching TRBD1 (6 bases). V was trimmed by 3 bases and J by 9 bases, leaving 30 bases between them. This CDR3 region has 19 residues. In germline, CDR1 is KGHSH, CDR2 LQKENI. The CDR3 DNA reads TGTGCCAGCTCACCCGCTAGAATCGGACAGAGACGGCGGGATTGGCCCCAGCATTTT. Its protein product is CASSPARIGQRRRDWPQHF.

The genes are TRBV18 and TRBJ1-2; unclear D gene. The V end was cut by 6 bases, the J end by 8 bases, with 19 bases between. This CDR3 is built from 14 residues. The germline V gene has CDR1 KGHSH and CDR2 LQKENI. The CDR3 DNA is TGTGCCAGCTCTCTGGGAGTCGGACGTGAGGGCTACACCTTC. The encoded protein is CASSLGVGREGYTF.

This sequence joins TRBV4-1 and TRBJ1-1; TRBD1 aligns across 9 bases. The germline CDR1 and CDR2 sequences are MGHRA and YSYEKL. J lost 1 base, V lost 4 bases, and 7 bases had no gene match. This CDR3 has 16 residues. CDR3 amino acids: CASSRQEDRGNTEAFF. CDR3 coding DNA: TGCGCCAGCAGCCGACAAGAGGACAGGGGGAACACTGAAGCTTTCTTT.

The CDR3 nucleotides are TGTGCCAGCAGTAGCAGGGCTAGCAATCAGCCCCAGCATTTT. Translation gives CASSSRASNQPQHF. The rearrangement joins TRBV27 to TRBJ1-5; the D gene is possibly TRBD1 (5 bases). The V gene's germline CDR1 is MNHEY and CDR2 SMNVEV (reference sequence). Trimming stripped 5 bases from V and 0 bases from J, with 8 bases between. The CDR3 is made up of 14 amino acids.

The chain couples TRBV5-1 to TRBJ1-1; TRBD1 might be the D (5 bases). Germline CDR1 reads SGHRS; CDR2 reads YFSETQ. V shed 4 bases and J shed 4 bases, with 14 bases lying between them. The CDR3 loop spans 14 amino acids. CDR3 sequence: CASSNPPGSTEAFF. CDR3 sequence (DNA): TGCGCCAGCAGCAACCCCCCAGGGAGCACTGAAGCTTTCTTT.

The gene calls are TRBV7-9 and TRBJ2-3; TRBD1 is a possible D gene (5 bases). Germline lookup yields CDR1 SEHNR and CDR2 FQNEAQ (reference sequence). CDR3 length: 14 residues. Trimming took off 0 bases at V and 6 bases at J, with 10 bases between the two ends. CDR3 in DNA: TGTGCCAGCAGCTTAGCAGGGGTTTTGGATACGCAGTATTTT. Amino acid sequence: CASSLAGVLDTQYF.

This clone was seen a handful of times. The chain joins TRBV5-8 to TRBJ1-1; unclear D gene. Germline lookup yields CDR1 SGHTS and CDR2 YDEGEE. V lost 4 bases and J lost 11, with 15 bases in between. The CDR3 length is 12 residues. CDR3 region: CASSPTFRRAFF. The CDR3 DNA reads as TGTGCCAGCAGCCCTACGTTCCGGAGGGCTTTCTTT.

This clone was picked up a small number of times. The rearrangement joins TRBV6-5 to TRBJ2-7; no firm D call. Germline values: CDR1 MNHEY, CDR2 SVGAGI. The CDR3 sequence is 14 residues long. V was pared by 8 bases and J by 5 bases, with 19 bases between. CDR3 sequence (DNA): TGTGCCAGCGGCACCTCGGACCTCGCCAACGAGCAGTACTTC. This gives the protein CASGTSDLANEQYF.

This clone was observed once. The V call is TRBV28, the J call TRBJ1-6; the D is unclear. This CDR3 comprises 14 residues. In germline, CDR1 is MDHEN, CDR2 SYDVKM. V lost 4 bases and J lost 7, with 11 bases in between. The CDR3 loop is CASSSFGVNSPLHF. DNA of the CDR3: TGTGCCAGCAGTTCATTCGGGGTCAATTCACCCCTCCACTTT.

This clone came up once. This chain uses TRBV28 with TRBJ1-5; 9 nucleotides agree with TRBD1. The CDR3 sequence is 16 residues long. V was pared by 5 bases and J by 8 bases, with 13 bases of the junction left unmatched. CDR1 and CDR2 from the germline V gene are MDHEN and SYDVKM. The CDR3 here is CASSLIGTGRREPQHF. DNA of the CDR3: TGTGCCAGCAGTCTAATAGGGACAGGGCGGAGGGAGCCCCAGCATTTT.

This rearrangement joins TRBV30 to TRBJ1-2, with a tentative D call TRBD1 (5 bases). This CDR3 contains 13 residues. V lost 2 bases and J lost 5, with 12 bases in between. Germline V lookup: CDR1 GTSNPN, CDR2 SVGIG (reference sequence). CDR3 sequence reads: CAWSQGIGYGYTF. The CDR3, as DNA: TGTGCCTGGAGTCAGGGTATAGGATATGGCTACACCTTC.